These 24 T cell receptor beta chains share one sample of origin, sequenced in a study of OX40 agonist ivuxolimab in advanced cancers. Repertoires were generated with immunoSEQ multiplex PCR, while TCRdb's copy carries only in-frame clones and drops some. The sample has approximately 70,000 clones; over 80% are singletons. The sequences come from CD4+ or CD8+ T cells sorted from blood, collected in a trial of the OX40 agonist ivuxolimab. The receptors derive from an adult with an advanced solid tumor such as melanoma, head and neck, liver or kidney cancer.

This chain joins TRBV19 and TRBJ1-6, with 7 bases fitting TRBD1. Germline loops: CDR1 LNHDA, CDR2 SQIVND (reference sequence). This CDR3 has 17 residues. Trimming took 10 bases from V and 5 from J; bases not matched to a gene: 17. CDR3 nucleotide sequence: TGTGCCAACCATTACTTTGCGGGACAGATGGATAATTCACCCCTCCACTTT. Translated: CANHYFAGQMDNSPLHF.

This sequence joins TRBV9 and TRBJ2-1; D tentatively fits TRBD1 or TRBD2 (6 bases each). Germline lookup yields CDR1 SGDLS and CDR2 YYNGEE. Trimming took 2 bases from V and 2 from J, leaving 11 bases between them. The CDR3 loop spans 15 amino acids. The CDR3 sequence: CASSVRGGTYNEQFF. The CDR3 DNA follows: TGTGCCAGCAGCGTGAGAGGGGGGACCTACAATGAGCAGTTCTTC.

V is TRBV30 and J is TRBJ1-5; TRBD1 agrees at 10 bases. This CDR3 is built from 13 residues. V was pared by 5 bases and J by 3 bases, with 1 base of the junction left unmatched. The germline V gene encodes CDR1 GTSNPN and CDR2 SVGIG (reference sequence). The CDR3 DNA follows: TGTGCCTGGGGACAGGGGGACAATCAGCCCCAGCATTTT. Its protein product is CAWGQGDNQPQHF.

The chain combines TRBV19 with TRBJ1-1; D not resolved. CDR1 LNHDA and CDR2 SQIVND come from the germline V gene (reference sequence). This CDR3 has 12 residues. The V and J ends lost 3 bases and 4 bases respectively, with 6 bases between them. CDR3 amino acids: CASSMGPTEAFF. The CDR3 DNA reads as TGTGCCAGTAGTATGGGTCCCACTGAAGCTTTCTTT.

The chain employs TRBV4-3 and TRBJ2-7, with 8 bases that match TRBD2. CDR3 length: 15 amino acids. Germline CDR1 LGHNA, CDR2 YSLEER. Trimming cost V 1 base and J 5 bases; bases outside gene matches: 7. This CDR3 reads CASSQARAGVHEQYF. The CDR3 DNA is TGCGCCAGCAGCCAAGCGCGAGCGGGGGTTCACGAGCAGTACTTC.

The V and J genes are TRBV6-1 and TRBJ2-7, with a weak D call TRBD1 (6 bases). The CDR3 extends over 16 amino acids. V was cut by 2 bases and J by 3 bases, with 17 bases left in between. Germline CDR1 MNHNS, CDR2 SASEGT. The DNA for the CDR3 is TGTGCCAGCAGTGAATCGCTTAACGACAGGATCTACGAGCAGTACTTC. Its translation is CASSESLNDRIYEQYF.

The gene calls are TRBV7-3 and TRBJ2-1; 13 bases match TRBD2. The ends lost 4 bases at V and 4 bases at J; junction bases unmatched: 4. The CDR3 extends over 16 amino acids. The germline gives CDR1 SGHTA, CDR2 FQGTGA. The CDR3 bases are TGTGCCAGCAGCTCCGGGACTAGCGGGAAATACAATGAGCAGTTCTTC. Its protein product is CASSSGTSGKYNEQFF.

The chain links TRBV6-4 to TRBJ1-1; D uncertain. Germline lookup yields CDR1 MRHNA and CDR2 SNTAGT. The V end was cut by 5 bases, the J end by 5 bases, with 18 bases between. The CDR3 extends over 15 amino acids. The CDR3 loop reads CASSPVGGFGTEAFF. CDR3 sequence (DNA): TGTGCCAGCAGTCCGGTGGGCGGGTTTGGGACTGAAGCTTTCTTT.

V gene TRBV6-6 combines with J gene TRBJ2-7; D is unclear. V shed 7 bases and J shed 5 bases, with 15 bases lying between them. The germline gives CDR1 MNHNY, CDR2 SVGAGI (reference sequence). The length of the CDR3 is 13 residues. CDR3 DNA: TGTGCCAGCACTAGTACAAACTCTCACGAGCAGTACTTC. Its protein is CASTSTNSHEQYF.

The rearrangement uses TRBV4-1 and TRBJ2-7, with TRBD2 matching 9 bases. J lost 6 bases, V lost 0 bases, and 9 bases had no gene match. Germline CDR1 is MGHRA and CDR2 is YSYEKL. There are 16 residues in the CDR3. CDR3 sequence: CASSQERGGSLFEQYF. For the CDR3, the DNA is TGCGCCAGCAGCCAAGAGCGGGGGGGCTCCCTCTTCGAGCAGTACTTC.

The V call is TRBV11-3, the J call TRBJ2-3; 8 nucleotides line up with TRBD1. The CDR3 loop spans 16 amino acids. V lost 2 bases and J lost 3; bases outside the gene matches: 7. Germline values: CDR1 SGHNT, CDR2 YENEEA. Written as DNA, the CDR3 is TGTGCCAGCAGCTTAAGCGGACAGGGCTTGACAGATACGCAGTATTTT. It translates to CASSLSGQGLTDTQYF.

This clone occurred a few times. Other nucleotide sequences in the sample specify the same CDR3. The J gene is TRBJ1-1, the V gene TRBV27; maybe TRBD1 (5 bases). The CDR3 contains 13 residues. Trimming cost V 3 bases and J 4 bases, with 9 bases left between them. CDR1 MNHEY and CDR2 SMNVEV come from the germline V gene (reference sequence). The CDR3 protein is CASSFTGGTEAFF. The CDR3 DNA reads TGTGCCAGCAGTTTCACGGGGGGCACTGAAGCTTTCTTT.

V and J are TRBV6-6 and TRBJ2-7, with 8 bases lining up with TRBD1. J was trimmed by 7 bases and V by 5 bases; bases with no gene match: 10. Per germline, CDR1 MNHNY and CDR2 SVGAGI (reference sequence). The CDR3 length is 14 residues. The CDR3 reads CASSQRTGTLEQYF. The CDR3 region has the DNA TGTGCCAGCAGTCAACGGACAGGGACATTGGAGCAGTACTTC.

The rearrangement uses TRBV7-9 and TRBJ2-7; D uncertain. Germline CDR1 reads SEHNR; CDR2 reads FQNEAQ (reference sequence). V was pared by 4 bases and J by 2 bases, with 9 bases between. CDR3 size: 13 residues. CDR3 sequence reads: CASSSSTTYEQYF. CDR3 in DNA: TGTGCCAGCAGCTCCAGTACGACCTACGAGCAGTACTTC.

This clone was observed once. The V call is TRBV5-5, the J call TRBJ2-7, with 8 bases aligning to TRBD2. The CDR3 loop spans 14 amino acids. Germline-derived CDR1 and CDR2 are SGHKS and YYEKEE (reference sequence). The J segment lost 5 bases and the V segment lost 4 bases, leaving 8 bases of the junction unmatched. CDR3 amino acids: CASSPGGTHHEQYF. The CDR3, as DNA: TGTGCCAGCAGCCCGGGAGGGACTCACCACGAGCAGTACTTC.

V gene TRBV4-3 combines with J gene TRBJ1-2; D gene ambiguous. V was pared by 1 base and J by 5 bases, with 26 bases between. The CDR3 has 19 residues. Germline V gene data show CDR1 as LGHNA and CDR2 as YSLEER. As DNA, the CDR3 is TGCGCCAGCAGCCAAGGGAGGCTGGTCGATAACCATGGGAGATATGGCTACACCTTC. Translated, it gives CASSQGRLVDNHGRYGYTF.

The chain joins TRBV11-2 to TRBJ1-1; 7 bases agree with TRBD1. This CDR3 contains 13 residues. Germline lookup yields CDR1 SGHAT and CDR2 FQNNGV. The V gene end was trimmed by 6 bases and the J gene end by 4 bases; junction bases not matched to a gene: 5. CDR3 loop: CASRQGEGTEAFF. CDR3 DNA sequence: TGTGCCAGCAGGCAGGGGGAGGGCACTGAAGCTTTCTTT. The full variable domain, with the rest looked up from reference TRBV11-2 and TRBJ1-1, is EAGVAQSPRYKIIEKRQSVAFWCNPISGHATLYWYQQILGQGPKLLIQFQNNGVVDDSQLPKDRFSAERLKGVDSTLKIQPAKLEDSAVYLCASRQGEGTEAFFGQGTRLTVV.

V usage is TRBV7-9 and J usage is TRBJ1-4; no firm D call. This CDR3 comprises 14 residues. Deletions cut 1 base from V and 4 bases from J, with 7 bases between. The germline gives CDR1 SEHNR, CDR2 FQNEAQ (reference sequence). DNA for the CDR3: TGTGCCAGCAGCTTAGTCGTCGGTAATGAAAAACTGTTTTTT. Protein: CASSLVVGNEKLFF.

The chain links TRBV7-8 to TRBJ1-1; the D is unclear. The V gene's germline CDR1 is SGHVS and CDR2 FQNEAQ. The CDR3 contains 15 residues. V dropped 5 bases and J dropped 3 bases, with 16 bases sitting between them. CDR3: CASSPLEKGHTEAFF. The CDR3 DNA follows: TGTGCCAGCAGCCCACTAGAGAAGGGCCACACTGAAGCTTTCTTT.

This clone occurred a few times. V and J are TRBV4-3 and TRBJ1-1, with D hard to call. Trimming took 1 base from V and 4 from J, leaving 13 bases between them. In germline, CDR1 is LGHNA, CDR2 YSLEER. This CDR3 comprises 15 residues. CDR3 sequence (DNA): TGCGCCAGCAGCCAAGTGAGTCGCGGAGGCACTGAAGCTTTCTTT. This encodes CASSQVSRGGTEAFF.

The chain links TRBV5-3 to TRBJ2-3; possible D gene TRBD2, 5 bases. TRBV5-3 is an open reading frame whose function is uncertain. V was pared by 8 bases and J by 0 bases, with 16 bases between. This CDR3 region has 15 residues. The DNA of the CDR3 is TGTGCCAGCAGCCCGGACTTTTTGAGCACAGATACGCAGTATTTT. Its protein product is CASSPDFLSTDTQYF.

This rearrangement joins TRBV4-1 to TRBJ2-3; D gene ambiguous. Trimming removed 1 base at V and 2 bases at J, with 4 bases between. Germline values: CDR1 MGHRA, CDR2 YSYEKL. CDR3 length equals 13 residues. CDR3 DNA sequence: TGCGCCAGCAGCCAAGGAATCACAGATACGCAGTATTTT. Encoded protein: CASSQGITDTQYF.

This chain joins TRBV4-1 and TRBJ2-7; no reliable D call. The CDR3 covers 13 residues. Germline loops: CDR1 MGHRA, CDR2 YSYEKL. The V end lost 4 bases, the J end lost 4 bases, and 11 bases lay between the germline ends. The CDR3 spells CASSPSYEYEQYF. For the CDR3, the DNA is TGCGCCAGCAGCCCCTCGTATGAGTACGAGCAGTACTTC.

The chain uses TRBV7-6 and TRBJ2-1; D perhaps matches TRBD2 (5 bases). Germline values: CDR1 SGHVS, CDR2 FNYEAQ. Trimming took 3 bases from V and 6 from J, leaving 9 bases between them. This CDR3 is built from 13 residues. The CDR3 sequence is CASSFRTVNEQFF. The CDR3 DNA reads TGTGCCAGCAGCTTTCGGACTGTCAATGAGCAGTTCTTC. Complete variable domain (other parts from reference TRBV7-6 and TRBJ2-1): GAGVSQSPRYKVTKRGQDVALRCDPISGHVSLYWYRQALGQGPEFLTYFNYEAQQDKSGLPNDRFSAERPEGSISTLTIQRTEQRDSAMYRCASSFRTVNEQFFGPGTRLTVL.